This T cell receptor beta chain was profiled in a study of identical twins. In germline, CDR1 is SGHTA, CDR2 FQGNSA. The CDR3 contains 14 residues. TCRdb reprocessed the 5' RACE reads with MiXCR, giving one entry per CDR3 protein. The table includes 400,000 to 500,000 distinct CDR3 sequences, about a fifth detected once. Concerning this clonotype itself: The junction differs from germline at one of its ends, possibly a read error.

The sequenced material came from naive T cells sorted from blood. V usage is TRBV7-2 and J usage is TRBJ2-5, with a tentative D call TRBD2 (6 bases). This receptor was obtained from a man aged 50-59 years in good health. In DNA, the CDR3 is TGTCCCAGCAGCCCAGGACTACCCGGGGAGACCCAATACTTC. It yields the protein CPSSPGLPGETQYF.